A selection of T cell receptor beta chains follows, all from one sample in a study of blood T cell repertoires in COVID-19. Sequencing was performed with immunoSEQ multiplex PCR; in TCRdb, only in-frame clones are kept and a portion is missing. The sample comprises just over 650,000 clones, 70% to 90% of which are singletons, and approximately 0.25% rests with the top ten. Sample: peripheral blood. The receptors were sampled from a woman younger than 35 with acute or convalescent COVID-19. CDR3s include the opening cysteine and the closing phenylalanine or tryptophan. The order of the fields is CDR3 DNA, CDR3 protein, clone size, V gene, D gene, J gene. A D gene is named only where the DNA matches it firmly. A clone size is listed for some rows: how often the clone was seen (once, few, many), or a class if it is expanded.

CDR3nt: TGTGCCAGCAGTGAATATATCCTAGCGGGGAAATCAGATACGCAGTATTTT; CDR3aa: CASSEYILAGKSDTQYF; abundance: NA; v_gene: TRBV2; d_gene: TRBD2; j_gene: TRBJ2-3
CDR3nt: TGTGCCAGCAGCTACCGGGACAGCGGTGAAAAACTGTTTTTT; CDR3aa: CASSYRDSGEKLFF; abundance: NA; v_gene: TRBV13; d_gene: TRBD1; j_gene: TRBJ1-4
CDR3nt: TGTGCCAGCAGCTTAGATTGGGGGGGGAACGGGGAGCTGTTTTTT; CDR3aa: CASSLDWGGNGELFF; abundance: NA; v_gene: TRBV11-2; d_gene: TRBD2; j_gene: TRBJ2-2
CDR3nt: TGTGCCAGCAGCGTAGCTTCAGGGTTAAGGGGCTACACCTTC; CDR3aa: CASSVASGLRGYTF; abundance: NA; v_gene: TRBV9; d_gene: NA; j_gene: TRBJ1-2
CDR3nt: TGCGCCAGCAGCACCGGACAGGGTGTAATTAATGAAAAACTGTTTTTT; CDR3aa: CASSTGQGVINEKLFF; abundance: NA; v_gene: TRBV5-1; d_gene: TRBD1; j_gene: TRBJ1-4
CDR3nt: TGTGCCAGCAGTTCCAGGGTAAGGAACACTGAAGCTTTCTTT; CDR3aa: CASSSRVRNTEAFF; abundance: NA; v_gene: TRBV27; d_gene: NA; j_gene: TRBJ1-1
CDR3nt: TGTGCCACCAGCAGAGTTCGACAGGGGGCAGGTGGCTACACCTTC; CDR3aa: CATSRVRQGAGGYTF; abundance: once; v_gene: TRBV15; d_gene: TRBD1; j_gene: TRBJ1-2
CDR3nt: TGCGCCAGCAGCTTTGGAGGGACAGGGAAAGAGACCCAGTACTTC; CDR3aa: CASSFGGTGKETQYF; abundance: NA; v_gene: TRBV5-1; d_gene: TRBD1; j_gene: TRBJ2-5
CDR3nt: TGTGCCAGCAGCTGGAAAAGGGGTGAGACCCAGTACTTC; CDR3aa: CASSWKRGETQYF; abundance: NA; v_gene: TRBV5-8; d_gene: NA; j_gene: TRBJ2-5
CDR3nt: TGTGCCAGCAGCTTAGGTGGGACAGGGGGCGGCGAGCAGTACTTC; CDR3aa: CASSLGGTGGGEQYF; abundance: once; v_gene: TRBV11-2; d_gene: TRBD1; j_gene: TRBJ2-7
CDR3nt: TGCAGTGCTACTATGAACACTGAAGCTTTCTTT; CDR3aa: CSATMNTEAFF; abundance: few; v_gene: TRBV20-1; d_gene: NA; j_gene: TRBJ1-1
CDR3nt: TGTGCCAGCAGCTCCCCCTCGGGCACTGAAGCTTTCTTT; CDR3aa: CASSSPSGTEAFF; abundance: NA; v_gene: TRBV9; d_gene: NA; j_gene: TRBJ1-1
CDR3nt: TGTGCCTGGACCCAGGTTTTGGAAGACACCATATATTTT; CDR3aa: CAWTQVLEDTIYF; abundance: NA; v_gene: TRBV30; d_gene: NA; j_gene: TRBJ1-3
CDR3nt: TGTGCCAGCAGTGAACGGAGGACGGCTGGGGCCAACGTCCTGACTTTC; CDR3aa: CASSERRTAGANVLTF; abundance: NA; v_gene: TRBV2; d_gene: NA; j_gene: TRBJ2-6
CDR3nt: TGTGCCAGCAGCTCGCGGGGGGGAGGGACAGATACGCAGTATTTT; CDR3aa: CASSSRGGGTDTQYF; abundance: NA; v_gene: TRBV7-2; d_gene: TRBD2; j_gene: TRBJ2-3
CDR3nt: TGTGCCAGCAGTTCCCCCGGACAGGGGAGGGCTGAAGCTTTCTTT; CDR3aa: CASSSPGQGRAEAFF; abundance: NA; v_gene: TRBV27; d_gene: TRBD1; j_gene: TRBJ1-1
CDR3nt: TGTGCCAGCAGCCCCCGGGACAGGGGTCCCGGCGAGCAGTACTTC; CDR3aa: CASSPRDRGPGEQYF; abundance: NA; v_gene: TRBV9; d_gene: TRBD1; j_gene: TRBJ2-7
CDR3nt: TGTGCCAGCAGTGAGGTAGCGGGGGGTACAGATACGCAGTATTTT; CDR3aa: CASSEVAGGTDTQYF; abundance: NA; v_gene: TRBV2; d_gene: TRBD2; j_gene: TRBJ2-3
CDR3nt: TGTGCCAGCAGCAACGACAGGTTTAATGAGCAGTTCTTC; CDR3aa: CASSNDRFNEQFF; abundance: NA; v_gene: TRBV7-8; d_gene: NA; j_gene: TRBJ2-1
CDR3nt: TGTGCCAGCAGCTTAGGGACACTTATTAGGGATACGCAGTATTTT; CDR3aa: CASSLGTLIRDTQYF; abundance: NA; v_gene: TRBV5-6; d_gene: NA; j_gene: TRBJ2-3
CDR3nt: TGTGCCAGCAGCGCCTGGACGGGAAGGGATGAAAAACTGTTTTTT; CDR3aa: CASSAWTGRDEKLFF; abundance: once; v_gene: TRBV25-1; d_gene: NA; j_gene: TRBJ1-4
CDR3nt: TGCGCCAGCAGCCCCGGCAGGGATTTCTCTGGAAACACCATATATTTT; CDR3aa: CASSPGRDFSGNTIYF; abundance: NA; v_gene: TRBV5-1; d_gene: NA; j_gene: TRBJ1-3
CDR3nt: TGTGCCAGCAGCGTAGCCCCAGGGGAAGTGAGGGAGCAGTACTTC; CDR3aa: CASSVAPGEVREQYF; abundance: NA; v_gene: TRBV9; d_gene: NA; j_gene: TRBJ2-7
CDR3nt: TGTGCCAGCAGCTTACACCCCCCACTAGCGGGATACAATGAGCAGTTCTTC; CDR3aa: CASSLHPPLAGYNEQFF; abundance: NA; v_gene: TRBV7-3; d_gene: TRBD2; j_gene: TRBJ2-1
CDR3nt: TGTGCCAGCTCACACGGACAGAACACTGAAGCTTTCTTT; CDR3aa: CASSHGQNTEAFF; abundance: NA; v_gene: TRBV18; d_gene: NA; j_gene: TRBJ1-1
CDR3nt: TGCGCCAGCAGCTTCCCGGGAAACACCATATATTTT; CDR3aa: CASSFPGNTIYF; abundance: NA; v_gene: TRBV5-1; d_gene: NA; j_gene: TRBJ1-3
CDR3nt: TGTGCCAGCAGTTACTCTACAGGGGGGGATACGCAGTATTTT; CDR3aa: CASSYSTGGDTQYF; abundance: NA; v_gene: TRBV6-5; d_gene: TRBD1; j_gene: TRBJ2-3
CDR3nt: TGTGCCAGCAGCCCAAGCGGACAGAGCTCCTACGAGCAGTACTTC; CDR3aa: CASSPSGQSSYEQYF; abundance: NA; v_gene: TRBV6-2/TRBV6-3; d_gene: NA; j_gene: TRBJ2-7
CDR3nt: TGCGCCAGCAGCCACCATGTAGCGGGGGTGAACACCGGGGAGCTGTTTTTT; CDR3aa: CASSHHVAGVNTGELFF; abundance: NA; v_gene: TRBV4-1; d_gene: TRBD2; j_gene: TRBJ2-2
CDR3nt: TGTGCCAGCAGCTTAGAGGGACAGGTGTTT; CDR3aa: CASSLEGQVF; abundance: NA; v_gene: TRBV11-2; d_gene: TRBD1; j_gene: TRBJ1-1
CDR3nt: TGTGCCAGTCGGACAGGTCGTATTTACACTGAAGCTTTCTTT; CDR3aa: CASRTGRIYTEAFF; abundance: NA; v_gene: TRBV19; d_gene: TRBD1; j_gene: TRBJ1-1
CDR3nt: TGTGCCAGCAGGGCAGTATCAGGGTACCAGCAGTACTTC; CDR3aa: CASRAVSGYQQYF; abundance: NA; v_gene: TRBV2; d_gene: NA; j_gene: TRBJ2-7
CDR3nt: TGTGCCAGCGCTTGGACAGACTATGGCTACACCTTC; CDR3aa: CASAWTDYGYTF; abundance: NA; v_gene: TRBV5-6; d_gene: NA; j_gene: TRBJ1-2
CDR3nt: TGTGCCAGCAGCCCGCGTTGGGGGCGGTCACCCCTCCACTTT; CDR3aa: CASSPRWGRSPLHF; abundance: NA; v_gene: TRBV7-9; d_gene: NA; j_gene: TRBJ1-6
CDR3nt: TGTGCCAGCAGTTATGGGGACAGCCCGGCAGATACGCAGTATTTT; CDR3aa: CASSYGDSPADTQYF; abundance: NA; v_gene: TRBV6-5; d_gene: TRBD1; j_gene: TRBJ2-3
CDR3nt: TGCGCCAGCAGCCAAGGACTAGCGGACCCCTGGGGCACAGATACGCAGTATTTT; CDR3aa: CASSQGLADPWGTDTQYF; abundance: NA; v_gene: TRBV4-1; d_gene: TRBD2; j_gene: TRBJ2-3